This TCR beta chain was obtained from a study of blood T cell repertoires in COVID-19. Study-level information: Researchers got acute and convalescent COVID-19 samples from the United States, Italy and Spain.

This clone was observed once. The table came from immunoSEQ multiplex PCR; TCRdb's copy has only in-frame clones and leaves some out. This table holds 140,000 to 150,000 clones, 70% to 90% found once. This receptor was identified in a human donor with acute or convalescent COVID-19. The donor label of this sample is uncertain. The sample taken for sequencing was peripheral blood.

CDR3 coding DNA: TGTGCCAGCAGCGGTGGAGGGGCCCCTACTAATGAAAAACTGTTTTTT. Amino acid sequence: CASSGGGAPTNEKLFF. The rearrangement uses TRBV5-5 and TRBJ1-4; maybe TRBD1 (5 bases). Trimming removed 4 bases from V and 2 bases from J, with 15 bases in between. Per germline, CDR1 SGHKS and CDR2 YYEKEE (reference sequence). The CDR3 loop spans 16 amino acids.